This TCR beta chain was identified in a study of shared clonotypes between healthy human individuals. For the study at large: Per donor, CD8 memory used one plate, CD8 naive used two, CD4 memory used three and CD4 naive used three.

Assay execution proceeded at the deep level. Profiling relied on immunoSEQ multiplex PCR, and the TCRdb table lists in-frame clones only, not all of them. The profile shows 600,000 to 750,000 clones, 90% of them singletons. The CDR3 runs to 15 residues. Germline V gives CDR1 MNHEY, CDR2 SVGAGI. The ends were cut back, 0 bases at V and 6 bases at J, with 15 bases in the middle. The genes are TRBV6-5 and TRBJ2-7, with a tentative D call TRBD1 (5 bases). This receptor was identified in a man aged 18 to 35 in good health. Some clones in this sample may be carry-over from other donors' samples. Sequencing was carried out using memory CD8+ T cells from PBMCs. Subset in this sample: CD45RO+ cells pooled with CCR7-negative TemRA cells. DNA of the CDR3: TGTGCCAGCAGTTACTCACAGGCCCCAAAGAGCGAGCAGTACTTC. Its protein is CASSYSQAPKSEQYF.